The clone carrying this T cell receptor beta chain was detected many times. It was by 5'RACE with 10-nucleotide random UMIs that the cDNA was made. TCRdb used MiXCR to reprocess the 5' RACE reads, holding one entry per CDR3 protein. This sample carries more than 15,000 distinct CDR3 sequences, roughly 14% of them seen once, and the ten largest clones take roughly 13%. The germline CDR1 and CDR2 sequences are MNHNS and SASEGT. The CDR3 contains 14 residues. Trimming removed 2 bases from V and 3 bases from J; junction bases left unmatched: 4. The data derive from a study of neurological immune-mediated disorders.

The TCR was taken from a man in his 60s with HTLV-1-associated myelopathy (HAM/TSP). The sequencing sample was made of PBMCs. The chain joins TRBV6-1 to TRBJ2-7, with 7 bases lining up with TRBD1. CDR3 sequence (DNA): TGTGCCAGCAGTGAACGGACAGGCCTCTACGAGCAGTACTTC. Translated, it gives CASSERTGLYEQYF.